A single sample gave rise to the 17 T cell receptor beta chains below, sequenced in a study of blood T cell repertoires in COVID-19. TCRdb keeps only in-frame clones here, not all; method: immunoSEQ multiplex PCR. The sample lists about 120,000 clones; about four fifths were seen once. The material sequenced was peripheral blood. The source of these receptors is a woman aged 40 to 49 with acute or convalescent COVID-19.

V and J are TRBV29-1 and TRBJ1-1, with 9 bases aligning to TRBD1. The CDR3 contains 12 residues. Germline V gives CDR1 SQVTM, CDR2 ANQGSEA. J lost 3 bases, V lost 4 bases, and 0 bases had no gene match. CDR3 sequence: CSVGQGDTEAFF. CDR3 sequence (DNA): TGCAGCGTTGGACAGGGGGACACTGAAGCTTTCTTT. Variable domain in full (rest from reference TRBV29-1 and TRBJ1-1): SAVISQKPSRDICQRGTSLTIQCQVDSQVTMMFWYRQQPGQSLTLIATANQGSEATYESGFVIDKFPISRPNLTFSTLTVSNMSPEDSSIYLCSVGQGDTEAFFGQGTRLTVV.

This clone has just one count. The chain joins TRBV7-6 to TRBJ2-2; 11 bases are a match to TRBD2. The germline gives CDR1 SGHVS, CDR2 FNYEAQ. The V gene end was trimmed by 7 bases and the J gene end by 5 bases; junction bases not matched to a gene: 9. The CDR3 is made up of 16 amino acids. The CDR3 is CASTPELAGGTGELFF. The CDR3 bases are TGTGCCAGCACCCCGGAGCTAGCGGGGGGTACCGGGGAGCTGTTTTTT.

Only a few counts were recorded for this clone. CDR3 region: CASDSILPYEQYF. CDR3 coding DNA: TGTGCCAGCGACAGCATCTTACCCTACGAGCAGTACTTC. The chain links TRBV2 to TRBJ2-7, with D tentatively TRBD1 (5 bases). The CDR3 loop spans 13 amino acids. CDR1 SNHLY and CDR2 FYNNEI come from the germline V gene. Trimming left V 8 bases short and J 2 bases short, with 13 bases between.

The J gene is TRBJ2-3, the V gene TRBV6-4, with D maybe TRBD2 (5 bases). This CDR3 spans 15 amino acids. Germline V lookup: CDR1 MRHNA, CDR2 SNTAGT. The V end was cut by 0 bases, the J end by 1 base, with 8 bases between. The CDR3 is CASSDSGSGTDTQYF. CDR3 sequence (DNA): TGTGCCAGCAGTGACTCAGGGAGTGGCACAGATACGCAGTATTTT.

The sample holds one count of this clone. J is TRBJ1-4 and V is TRBV7-9; 9 bases fit TRBD1. CDR3 length: 16 amino acids. Germline V gives CDR1 SEHNR, CDR2 FQNEAQ (reference sequence). After removal of 3 bases from V and 8 bases from J, the junction contained 10 bases not matched to a gene. The CDR3 DNA follows: TGTGCCAGCAGCTTTATTGGGGGACAGGGAGGCGAAAAACTGTTTTTT. Translation: CASSFIGGQGGEKLFF.

The V and J genes are TRBV19 and TRBJ1-6, with a possible D match to TRBD1 (5 bases). The V end lost 7 bases, the J end lost 7 bases, and 17 bases lay between the germline ends. Germline CDR1 is LNHDA and CDR2 is SQIVND (reference sequence). CDR3 length: 15 residues. The CDR3 region has the DNA TGTGCCAGTACCGCCGGACAAGCTTCAAATTCACCCCTCCACTTT. Translated, it gives CASTAGQASNSPLHF.

The rearrangement links TRBV10-3 to TRBJ2-1, with TRBD2 matching 10 bases. The CDR3 covers 16 residues. Germline V gene lookup returns CDR1 ENHRY and CDR2 SYGVKD. J lost 0 bases, V lost 4 bases, and 3 bases had no gene match. The CDR3 here is CAISGSSGSSYNEQFF. The CDR3 DNA is TGTGCCATCAGTGGGTCTAGCGGGAGCTCCTACAATGAGCAGTTCTTC.

This clone has a single count. Other DNA variants within this sample encode the same CDR3. V and J are TRBV5-1 and TRBJ2-2; D is possibly TRBD1 (6 bases). Trimming stripped 4 bases from V and 5 bases from J, with 15 bases between. The V gene's germline CDR1 is SGHRS and CDR2 YFSETQ. This CDR3 is built from 15 residues. The chain's CDR3 is CASSLEGGFTGELFF. CDR3 nucleotides: TGCGCCAGCAGCCTGGAAGGGGGTTTTACCGGGGAGCTGTTTTTT.

The genes are TRBV12-5 and TRBJ1-1; D gene ambiguous. This CDR3 region has 15 residues. Germline CDR1 and CDR2: LGHNT and FRNRAP. V was cut by 1 base and J by 5 bases, with 14 bases left in between. Written as DNA, the CDR3 is TGTGCTAGTGGTTTGGACACCCTACGCGGGACTGAAGCTTTCTTT. As protein: CASGLDTLRGTEAFF.

The V call is TRBV11-3, the J call TRBJ2-3; 8 nucleotides align to TRBD2. V trimming: 1 base; J trimming: 2 bases; junction bases outside the gene matches: 5. Germline-derived CDR1 and CDR2 are SGHNT and YENEEA. The CDR3 is made up of 16 amino acids. This chain's CDR3 is CASSLGRGGATDTQYF. The CDR3 DNA follows: TGTGCCAGCAGCTTAGGACGGGGGGGCGCCACAGATACGCAGTATTTT.

The CDR3 DNA follows: TGCGCCAGCAACAGTGTTAGCTCCTACGAGCAGTACTTC. This codes for CASNSVSSYEQYF. The genes are TRBV5-1 and TRBJ2-7; D remains ambiguous. V shed 6 bases and J shed 0 bases, with 10 bases lying between them. CDR1 SGHRS and CDR2 YFSETQ come from the germline V gene. The CDR3 has 13 amino acids. The full variable domain, rest sourced from reference TRBV5-1 and TRBJ2-7, is KAGVTQTPRYLIKTRGQQVTLSCSPISGHRSVSWYQQTPGQGLQFLFEYFSETQRNKGNFPGRFSGRQFSNSRSEMNVSTLELGDSALYLCASNSVSSYEQYFGPGTRLTVT.

CDR3: CASSLRGVSYEQYF. CDR3 DNA: TGCGCCAGCAGCTTGAGAGGTGTTTCCTACGAGCAGTACTTC. The chain couples TRBV5-1 to TRBJ2-7; D is unresolved. The CDR3 consists of 14 residues. V was cut by 1 base and J by 1 base, with 9 bases left in between. CDR1 and CDR2 (germline): SGHRS, YFSETQ. Looking up the rest from reference TRBV5-1 and TRBJ2-7 gives the full variable domain: KAGVTQTPRYLIKTRGQQVTLSCSPISGHRSVSWYQQTPGQGLQFLFEYFSETQRNKGNFPGRFSGRQFSNSRSEMNVSTLELGDSALYLCASSLRGVSYEQYFGPGTRLTVT.

V is TRBV27 and J is TRBJ2-1; 8 nucleotides agree with TRBD2. The V and J ends lost 5 bases and 4 bases, in that order; junction bases with no gene match: 4. This CDR3 region has 14 residues. Germline-derived CDR1 and CDR2 are MNHEY and SMNVEV (reference sequence). The CDR3 protein is CASSSGGTYNEQFF. CDR3 nucleotide sequence: TGTGCCAGCAGTAGCGGGGGTACATACAATGAGCAGTTCTTC.

The chain employs TRBV6-6 and TRBJ1-1; 7 nucleotides match TRBD1. The J segment lost 8 bases and the V segment lost 5 bases, leaving 5 bases of the junction unmatched. The V gene's germline CDR1 is MNHNY and CDR2 SVGAGI (reference sequence). The CDR3 sequence is 12 residues long. The CDR3 DNA sequence: TGTGCCAGCAGTCCGCGGGACAGAGAAGCTTTCTTT. It is translated as CASSPRDREAFF.

This clone appeared a few times. The rearrangement uses TRBV11-2 and TRBJ1-1; D call uncertain. This CDR3 spans 10 amino acids. Germline V lookup: CDR1 SGHAT, CDR2 FQNNGV. Between the trimmed V and J ends, which lost 7 bases and 10 bases, there was a span of 10 bases. The CDR3 DNA is TGTGCCAGCACCCTAGCGGGAGCTTTCTTT. Its translation is CASTLAGAFF.

Only a few counts were recorded for this clone. The chain combines TRBV2 with TRBJ2-7, with TRBD2 identical over 7 bases. This CDR3 has 13 amino acids. Germline V gene lookup returns CDR1 SNHLY and CDR2 FYNNEI. With 4 bases clipped from V and 6 bases from J, the junction kept 6 bases outside the gene matches. The CDR3 bases are TGTGCCAGCAGTGGACTAGCAGCTGGCGAGCAGTACTTC. It codes for CASSGLAAGEQYF. The full variable domain, in which reference TRBV2 and TRBJ2-7 provide the parts outside the CDR3, is EPEVTQTPSHQVTQMGQEVILRCVPISNHLYFYWYRQILGQKVEFLVSFYNNEISEKSEIFDDQFSVERPDGSNFTLKIRSTKLEDSAMYFCASSGLAAGEQYFGPGTRLTVT.

The table lists this clone with a few counts. V is TRBV28 and J is TRBJ2-5; D uncertain. The CDR3 spans 14 residues. The germline CDR1 and CDR2 sequences are MDHEN and SYDVKM. Trimming took 7 bases from V and 4 from J, leaving 16 bases between them. The CDR3 DNA reads TGTGCCAGCACCCCCGTCGAGTTGTCAGAGACCCAGTACTTC. Protein product: CASTPVELSETQYF.